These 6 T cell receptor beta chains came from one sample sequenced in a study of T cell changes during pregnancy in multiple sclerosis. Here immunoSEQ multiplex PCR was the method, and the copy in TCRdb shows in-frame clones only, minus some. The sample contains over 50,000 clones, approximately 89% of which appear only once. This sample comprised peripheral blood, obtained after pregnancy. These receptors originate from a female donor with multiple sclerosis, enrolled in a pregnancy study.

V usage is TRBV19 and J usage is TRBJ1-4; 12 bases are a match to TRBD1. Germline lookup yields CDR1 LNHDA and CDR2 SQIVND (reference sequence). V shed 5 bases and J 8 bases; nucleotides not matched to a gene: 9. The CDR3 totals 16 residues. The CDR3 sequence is CASSWGQGAFWEKLFF. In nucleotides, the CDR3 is TGTGCCAGTAGTTGGGGACAGGGGGCGTTTTGGGAAAAACTGTTTTTT.

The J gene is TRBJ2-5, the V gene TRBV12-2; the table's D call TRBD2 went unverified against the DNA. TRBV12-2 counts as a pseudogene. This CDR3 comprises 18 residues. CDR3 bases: TGTGCAAGTCGCTTAGGCCCCGACATGGGAGGGGAGTCGGAGACCCAGTACTTC. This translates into CASRLGPDMGGESETQYF.

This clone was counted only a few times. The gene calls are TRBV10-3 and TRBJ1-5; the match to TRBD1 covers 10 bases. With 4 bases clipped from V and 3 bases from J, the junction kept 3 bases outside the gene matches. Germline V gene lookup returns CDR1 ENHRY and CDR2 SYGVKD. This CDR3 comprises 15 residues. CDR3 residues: CAISGGTGVNQPQHF. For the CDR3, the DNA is TGTGCCATCAGTGGGGGGACAGGGGTCAATCAGCCCCAGCATTTT.

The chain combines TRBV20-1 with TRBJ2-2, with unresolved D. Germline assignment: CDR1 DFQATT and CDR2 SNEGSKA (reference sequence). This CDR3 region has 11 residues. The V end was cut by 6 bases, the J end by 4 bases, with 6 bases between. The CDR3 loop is CSASFTGELFF. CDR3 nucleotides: TGCAGTGCATCATTCACCGGGGAGCTGTTTTTT.

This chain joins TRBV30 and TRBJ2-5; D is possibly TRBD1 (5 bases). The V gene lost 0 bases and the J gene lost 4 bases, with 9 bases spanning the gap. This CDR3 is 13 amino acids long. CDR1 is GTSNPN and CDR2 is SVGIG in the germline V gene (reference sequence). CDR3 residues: CAWSVRVRETQYF. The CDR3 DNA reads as TGTGCCTGGAGTGTCAGGGTCAGAGAGACCCAGTACTTC.

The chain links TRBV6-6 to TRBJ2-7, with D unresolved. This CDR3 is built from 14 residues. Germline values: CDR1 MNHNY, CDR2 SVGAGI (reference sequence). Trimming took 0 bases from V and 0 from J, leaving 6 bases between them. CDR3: CASSYSQNSYEQYF. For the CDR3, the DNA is TGTGCCAGCAGTTACTCCCAGAACTCCTACGAGCAGTACTTC.